Sequencing of this T cell receptor (beta chain) was carried out in a study of identical twins. The study, taken as a whole, reports: The study drew conclusions from cross-sectional statistical analysis, not from following the same donors. Alpha sequences out of frame and shared by twins had excess low generation probability. Surplus twin overlap in beta out-of-frame sequences was less pronounced.

TCRdb reprocessed the 5' RACE reads via MiXCR and lists one record per CDR3 protein. The sample yields hundreds of thousands of distinct CDR3 sequences, 12% seen once. CDR1 and CDR2 from the germline V gene are MNHEY and SVGAGI. J was trimmed by 2 bases and V by 0 bases; bases with no gene match: 3. The CDR3 length is 17 residues. As to this clonotype: The antigen is not known.

This sample also belongs to another study, concerning yellow fever vaccine responses in identical twins. That report notes: The T cell response to vaccination in identical twins was reportedly partly convergent and partly personalized.

This TCR was recovered from a woman between 18 and 30 years old in good health. This chain connects TRBV6-5 to TRBJ2-5; 13 nucleotides line up with TRBD2. The sequencing input was PBMCs. CDR3 DNA sequence: TGTGCCAGCAGTTACTCGACTAGCGGGAGGAAACAAGAGACCCAGTACTTC. Encoded protein: CASSYSTSGRKQETQYF.